The next 28 T cell receptor beta chains were all read from a single sample in a study of T cell responses to AZD1222 COVID-19 vaccine. The method was immunoSEQ multiplex PCR; TCRdb's version includes in-frame clones alone and lacks a portion of them. Among 50,000 to 60,000 clones listed, 60% to 80% were seen once. The sample in question was peripheral blood, obtained 28 days after the second AZD1222 dose. The receptors come from an adult who received the AZD1222 COVID-19 vaccine.

This sequence joins TRBV11-2 and TRBJ2-7; TRBD2 aligns across 11 bases. The CDR3 runs 14 residues. V lost 6 bases to trimming and J lost 7 bases; unmatched junction nucleotides: 8. Germline lookup yields CDR1 SGHAT and CDR2 FQNNGV. CDR3 coding DNA: TGTGCCAGCAGTTCCCTAGCGGGAGGAGGTGAGCAGTACTTC. Encoded protein: CASSSLAGGGEQYF.

V gene TRBV7-2 combines with J gene TRBJ1-5; D perhaps matches TRBD1 (6 bases). CDR3 length: 14 residues. The V gene lost 2 bases and the J gene lost 4 bases, with 9 bases spanning the gap. Germline V lookup: CDR1 SGHTA, CDR2 FQGNSA. This chain's CDR3 is CASSLHRVNQPQHF. The CDR3 DNA follows: TGTGCCAGCAGCTTACACAGGGTTAATCAGCCCCAGCATTTT.

This clone was picked up one time. The gene calls are TRBV24-1 and TRBJ2-2; D is possibly TRBD1 (6 bases). The V gene's germline CDR1 is KGHDR and CDR2 SFDVKD. Trimming took 4 bases from V and 5 from J, leaving 13 bases between them. CDR3 length equals 15 residues. The CDR3 DNA follows: TGTGCCACCAGTGAGGCCGGGCAGGGGACCGGGGAGCTGTTTTTT. It specifies CATSEAGQGTGELFF.

The V call is TRBV7-9, the J call TRBJ1-2; tentatively, D is TRBD1 (5 bases). Germline V gene sequence: CDR1 SEHNR, CDR2 FQNEAQ (reference sequence). This CDR3 is 14 amino acids long. The V gene lost 4 bases and the J gene lost 2 bases, with 11 bases spanning the gap. The CDR3 DNA follows: TGTGCCAGCAGCTCTAGTGGGGGGAACTATGGCTACACCTTC. Translation: CASSSSGGNYGYTF.

The chain employs TRBV5-1 and TRBJ1-4, with D hard to call. Trimming took 1 base from V and 6 from J, leaving 13 bases between them. Germline V lookup: CDR1 SGHRS, CDR2 YFSETQ. The length of the CDR3 is 15 residues. CDR3 DNA: TGCGCCAGCAGCTTGTCGGGCAGGTCCGATGAAAAACTGTTTTTT. Amino acid sequence: CASSLSGRSDEKLFF.

The genes are TRBV28 and TRBJ2-3; 7 positions agree with TRBD2. Germline-derived CDR1 and CDR2 are MDHEN and SYDVKM. The CDR3 totals 16 residues. The junction had 7 bases not matched to a gene; V was cut back by 2 bases and J by 2 bases. This CDR3 is CASSLMASGTTDTQYF. The CDR3 DNA is TGTGCCAGCAGTTTAATGGCTAGCGGAACCACAGATACGCAGTATTTT.

The chain carries TRBV6-5 and TRBJ1-2, with D possibly matching TRBD1 (5 bases). Germline V gives CDR1 MNHEY, CDR2 SVGAGI. This CDR3 is built from 15 residues. The V gene lost 2 bases and the J gene lost 4 bases, with 14 bases spanning the gap. The CDR3 bases are TGTGCCAGCAGTTACGCGCAGGGCCGGGGCTATGGCTACACCTTC. As protein: CASSYAQGRGYGYTF.

This clone showed up just once. The CDR3 loop is CASSQEGPLGYGYTF. In DNA, the CDR3 is TGCGCCAGCAGCCAAGAGGGCCCGCTGGGCTATGGCTACACCTTC. The V and J genes are TRBV4-1 and TRBJ1-2; D gene unclear. V lost 0 bases and J lost 4, with 12 bases in between. The CDR3 has 15 amino acids. The germline gives CDR1 MGHRA, CDR2 YSYEKL.

This chain links TRBV5-1 with TRBJ2-2; 8 bases map to TRBD1. The V gene end was trimmed by 0 bases and the J gene end by 5 bases; junction bases not matched to a gene: 6. This CDR3 has 16 residues. The V gene's germline CDR1 is SGHRS and CDR2 YFSETQ. CDR3 coding DNA: TGCGCCAGCAGCTTGGTGCCGACAGGGGAAACCGGGGAGCTGTTTTTT. Its translation is CASSLVPTGETGELFF.

The CDR3 sequence is CASSQETLAGGYQETQYF. CDR3 sequence (DNA): TGCGCCAGCAGCCAAGAGACCCTAGCGGGGGGGTACCAAGAGACCCAGTACTTC. The V call is TRBV4-1, the J call TRBJ2-5; TRBD2 aligns across 12 bases. The CDR3 loop spans 18 amino acids. Germline CDR1 reads MGHRA; CDR2 reads YSYEKL. The V gene end was trimmed by 0 bases and the J gene end by 0 bases; junction bases not matched to a gene: 5.

This clone appeared a few times. The chain joins TRBV5-8 to TRBJ1-3; D call uncertain. V was trimmed by 2 bases and J by 4 bases, leaving 13 bases between them. Germline lookup yields CDR1 SGHTS and CDR2 YDEGEE. The CDR3 spans 15 residues. Here the CDR3 reads CASSLMSRGGNTIYF. The CDR3 DNA reads TGTGCCAGCAGCTTAATGAGTAGAGGAGGAAACACCATATATTTT.

The rearrangement links TRBV3-1 (or the pseudogene TRBV3-2) to TRBJ2-1; the D is unclear. V lost 8 bases and J lost 5, with 13 bases in between. CDR3 length equals 13 residues. The V gene's germline CDR1 is LGHDT and CDR2 YNNKEL (reference sequence). The CDR3 bases are TGTGCCAGCCTACGGTCGGTTAACAATGAGCAGTTCTTC. It translates to CASLRSVNNEQFF.

The chain uses TRBV6-5 and TRBJ1-6; no clear D. The CDR3 runs to 14 residues. The V end was cut by 2 bases, the J end by 4 bases, with 6 bases between. Germline CDR1 reads MNHEY; CDR2 reads SVGAGI. CDR3 bases: TGTGCCAGCAGTTACAGGCAGTATAATTCACCCCTCCACTTT. Translating gives CASSYRQYNSPLHF.

This chain joins TRBV12-3 or TRBV12-4 and TRBJ1-3; tentative D call: TRBD1 (5 bases). The V gene lost 5 bases and the J gene lost 8 bases, with 13 bases spanning the gap. CDR3 length: 13 residues. Written as DNA, the CDR3 is TGTGCCAGCAGTGTCCGGGGGGAGGACACCATATATTTT. It yields the protein CASSVRGEDTIYF.

Of note for this clone: The junction does not match germline at one end; this may be a read error. This chain links TRBV16 with TRBJ2-5; perhaps D is TRBD1 or TRBD2 (5 bases each). CDR1 is KGHSY and CDR2 is FQNENV in the germline V gene. CDR3 length equals 14 residues. CDR3 loop: CANSQVGARETQYF. CDR3 bases: TGTGCCAACAGCCAGGTCGGGGCGCGGGAGACCCAGTACTTC. Full variable domain (remainder filled in from reference TRBV16 and TRBJ2-5): GEEVAQTPKHLVRGEGQKAKLYCAPIKGHSYVFWYQQVLKNEFKFLISFQNENVFDETGMPKERFSAKCLPNSPCSLEIQATKLEDSAVYFCANSQVGARETQYFGPGTRLLVL.

The V gene is TRBV7-9, the J gene TRBJ1-2; D call uncertain. V was shortened by 5 bases and J by 2 bases, with 12 bases between the two germline ends. The CDR3 is 14 residues long. Germline V gene lookup returns CDR1 SEHNR and CDR2 FQNEAQ (reference sequence). Written as DNA, the CDR3 is TGTGCCAGCAGCGTCTCTTCGGTGAACTATGGCTACACCTTC. Residues: CASSVSSVNYGYTF.

The V gene is TRBV28, the J gene TRBJ2-1; D is perhaps TRBD1 (5 bases). CDR3 size: 12 residues. The ends were cut back, 7 bases at V and 9 bases at J, with 13 bases in the middle. Per the germline V gene, CDR1 is MDHEN and CDR2 is SYDVKM. CDR3 nucleotide sequence: TGTGCCAGCAAACGACAGTCCTCTGAGCAGTTCTTC. Amino acid sequence: CASKRQSSEQFF. The full variable domain, rest sourced from reference TRBV28 and TRBJ2-1, is DVKVTQSSRYLVKRTGEKVFLECVQDMDHENMFWYRQDPGLGLRLIYFSYDVKMKEKGDIPEGYSVSREKKERFSLILESASTNQTSMYLCASKRQSSEQFFGPGTRLTVL.

The V call is TRBV21-1, the J call TRBJ1-2. TRBV21-1 is a pseudogene. CDR3 size: 15 residues. The CDR3 DNA sequence: TGTGCCAGCAGCGCCTCGGGCAGGGGAGGGGATGGCTACACCTTC. Its protein is CASSASGRGGDGYTF.

The chain combines TRBV10-3 with TRBJ1-2; D is ambiguous. Germline assignment: CDR1 ENHRY and CDR2 SYGVKD. The length of the CDR3 is 11 residues. Trimming pared 2 bases from V and 7 bases from J, leaving 5 bases between. For the CDR3, the DNA is TGTGCCATCAGTGAGCTGGCTGGCTACACCTTC. Amino acid sequence: CAISELAGYTF.

J is TRBJ1-4 and V is TRBV6-1; 8 bases are shared with TRBD1. CDR1 and CDR2 from the germline V gene are MNHNS and SASEGT. The V and J ends lost 3 bases and 2 bases, in that order; junction bases with no gene match: 8. The CDR3 loop spans 17 amino acids. The CDR3 spells CASSDGQGRATNEKLFF. CDR3 DNA: TGTGCCAGCAGTGACGGACAGGGAAGGGCGACTAATGAAAAACTGTTTTTT.

The V and J genes are TRBV5-1 and TRBJ1-6; no clear D. The germline CDR1 and CDR2 sequences are SGHRS and YFSETQ. CDR3 size: 16 residues. V lost 4 bases and J lost 3, with 14 bases in between. The CDR3 DNA sequence: TGCGCCAGCAGCCAATTTGGACCCAACTATAATTCACCCCTCCACTTT. Protein: CASSQFGPNYNSPLHF.

V gene TRBV2 combines with J gene TRBJ2-2; 8 bases align to TRBD1. The length of the CDR3 is 13 residues. The V and J ends lost 6 bases and 5 bases, in that order; junction bases with no gene match: 2. Germline CDR1 SNHLY, CDR2 FYNNEI. The CDR3 loop reads CASSGQGTGELFF. In nucleotides, the CDR3 is TGTGCCAGCAGCGGACAGGGAACCGGGGAGCTGTTTTTT.

V usage is TRBV7-8 and J usage is TRBJ2-4, with 12 bases that match TRBD2. Germline V CDR1 and CDR2: SGHVS, FQNEAQ. The CDR3 consists of 17 residues. With 5 bases clipped from V and 1 base from J, the junction kept 6 bases outside the gene matches. The CDR3 DNA reads TGTGCCAGCAGCCCCATGACTAGCGGGAGTGCCAAAAACATTCAGTACTTC. This codes for CASSPMTSGSAKNIQYF.

This chain uses TRBV3-1 (or the pseudogene TRBV3-2) with TRBJ1-1; TRBD1 matches at 7 bases. This CDR3 has 12 amino acids. V gave up 4 bases and J gave up 8 bases; unmatched junction bases: 4. Germline V gene lookup returns CDR1 LGHDT and CDR2 YNNKEL (reference sequence). This CDR3 reads CASSLSDREAFF. CDR3 nucleotide sequence: TGTGCCAGCAGCCTCTCGGACAGGGAAGCTTTCTTT.

This chain's CDR3 is CASSLTGGRGDYGYTF. The CDR3 DNA reads TGCGCCAGCAGCCTAACAGGGGGCCGGGGGGACTATGGCTACACCTTC. The chain joins TRBV5-1 to TRBJ1-2; 9 nucleotides match TRBD1. The ends lost 4 bases at V and 3 bases at J; junction bases unmatched: 10. The CDR3 has 16 residues. Germline CDR1 and CDR2: SGHRS and YFSETQ.

This clone came up a few times. The chain uses TRBV6-5 and TRBJ1-1, with D possibly being TRBD1 (6 bases). The CDR3 is 16 residues long. The germline V and J ends were trimmed by 0 bases and 0 bases, with 11 bases remaining between them. The germline gives CDR1 MNHEY, CDR2 SVGAGI. Here the CDR3 reads CASSYSGQRMNTEAFF. Here the CDR3 DNA reads TGTGCCAGCAGTTACTCGGGACAACGGATGAACACTGAAGCTTTCTTT.

The DNA for the CDR3 is TGTGCCAGCAGCCCGGGCAGATCATCTAGCACAGATACGCAGTATTTT. Translated, it gives CASSPGRSSSTDTQYF. The chain is built from TRBV27 and TRBJ2-3; D remains ambiguous. Germline V lookup: CDR1 MNHEY, CDR2 SMNVEV (reference sequence). The CDR3 has 16 residues. The V end lost 6 bases, the J end lost 0 bases, and 16 bases lay between the germline ends.

The J gene is TRBJ2-4, the V gene TRBV29-1; TRBD1 is a possible D gene (6 bases). Trimming stripped 1 base from V and 1 base from J, with 11 bases between. The CDR3 has 15 residues. Per germline, CDR1 SQVTM and CDR2 ANQGSEA. The CDR3 here is CSVEAGAGAKNIQYF. DNA of the CDR3: TGCAGCGTTGAAGCAGGGGCAGGGGCCAAAAACATTCAGTACTTC.